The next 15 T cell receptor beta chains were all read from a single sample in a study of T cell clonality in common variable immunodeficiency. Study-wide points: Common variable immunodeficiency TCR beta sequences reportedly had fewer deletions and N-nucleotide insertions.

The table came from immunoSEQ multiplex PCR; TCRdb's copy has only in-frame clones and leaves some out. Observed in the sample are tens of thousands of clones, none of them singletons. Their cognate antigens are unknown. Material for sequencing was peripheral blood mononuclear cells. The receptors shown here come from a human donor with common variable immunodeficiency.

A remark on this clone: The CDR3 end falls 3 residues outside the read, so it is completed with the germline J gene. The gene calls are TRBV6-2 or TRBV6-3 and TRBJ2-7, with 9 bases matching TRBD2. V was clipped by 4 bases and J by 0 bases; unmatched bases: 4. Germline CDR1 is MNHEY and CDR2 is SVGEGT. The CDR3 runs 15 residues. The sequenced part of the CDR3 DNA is TGTGCCAGCAGTTCCCATAGCGGGGGCTCCTACGAG. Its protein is CASSSHSGGSYE. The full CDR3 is CASSSHSGGSYEQYF.

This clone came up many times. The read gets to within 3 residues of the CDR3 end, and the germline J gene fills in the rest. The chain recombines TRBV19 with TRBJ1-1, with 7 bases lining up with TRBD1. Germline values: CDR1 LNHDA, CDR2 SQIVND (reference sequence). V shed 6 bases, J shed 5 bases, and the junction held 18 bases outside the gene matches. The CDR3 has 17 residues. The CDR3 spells CASSPRDSSPRGTEAFF. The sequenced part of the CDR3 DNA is TGTGCCAGTAGCCCGCGGGACAGCTCGCCGCGAGGAACTGAA.

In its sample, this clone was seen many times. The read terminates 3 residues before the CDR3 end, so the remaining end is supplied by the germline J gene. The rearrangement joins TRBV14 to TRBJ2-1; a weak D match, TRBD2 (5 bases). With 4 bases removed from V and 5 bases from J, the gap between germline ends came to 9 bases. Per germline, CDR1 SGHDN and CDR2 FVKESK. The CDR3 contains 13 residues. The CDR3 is CASSPGLNNEQFF. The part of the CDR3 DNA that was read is TGTGCCAGCAGCCCCGGACTGAACAATGAG.

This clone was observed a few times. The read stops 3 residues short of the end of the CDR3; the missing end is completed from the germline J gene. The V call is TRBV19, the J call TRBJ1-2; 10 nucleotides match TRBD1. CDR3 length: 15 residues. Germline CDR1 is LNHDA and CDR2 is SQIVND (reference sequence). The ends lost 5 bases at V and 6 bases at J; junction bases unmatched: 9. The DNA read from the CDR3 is TGTGCCAGTAGTCCCTCCGGGACAGGGGCCGATGGC. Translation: CASSPSGTGADG. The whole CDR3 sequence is CASSPSGTGADGYTF.

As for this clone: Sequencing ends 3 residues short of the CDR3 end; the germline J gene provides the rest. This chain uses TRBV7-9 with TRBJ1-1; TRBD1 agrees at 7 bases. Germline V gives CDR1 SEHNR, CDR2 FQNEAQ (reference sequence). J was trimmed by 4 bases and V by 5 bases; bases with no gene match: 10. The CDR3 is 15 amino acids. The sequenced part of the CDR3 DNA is TGTGCCAGCAGCATCTCGACAGGGATGGGCACTGAA. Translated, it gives CASSISTGMGTE. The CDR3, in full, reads CASSISTGMGTEAFF.

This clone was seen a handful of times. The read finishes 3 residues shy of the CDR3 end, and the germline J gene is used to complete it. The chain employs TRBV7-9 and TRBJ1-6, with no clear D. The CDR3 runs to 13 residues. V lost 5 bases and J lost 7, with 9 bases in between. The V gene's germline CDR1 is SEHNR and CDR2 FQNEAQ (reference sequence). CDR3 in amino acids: CASSPPPNSPLHF. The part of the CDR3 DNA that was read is TGTGCCAGCAGCCCCCCCCCGAATTCACCC.

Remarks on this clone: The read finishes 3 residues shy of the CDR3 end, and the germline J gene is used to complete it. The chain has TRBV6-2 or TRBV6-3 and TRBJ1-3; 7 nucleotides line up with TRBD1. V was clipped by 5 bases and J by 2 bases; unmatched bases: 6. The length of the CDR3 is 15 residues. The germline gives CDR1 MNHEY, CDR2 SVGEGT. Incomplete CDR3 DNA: TGTGCCAGCAGTCGACAGGGAACGGCTGGAAACACC. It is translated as CASSRQGTAGNT. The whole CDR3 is CASSRQGTAGNTIYF.

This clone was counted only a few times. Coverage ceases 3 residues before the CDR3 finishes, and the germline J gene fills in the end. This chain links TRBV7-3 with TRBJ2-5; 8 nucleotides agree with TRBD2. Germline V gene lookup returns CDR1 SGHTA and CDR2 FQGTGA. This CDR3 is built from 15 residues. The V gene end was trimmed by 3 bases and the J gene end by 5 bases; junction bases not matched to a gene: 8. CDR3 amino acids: CASSFDGGVGETQYF. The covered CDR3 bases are TGTGCCAGCAGCTTCGACGGGGGGGTCGGTGAGACC. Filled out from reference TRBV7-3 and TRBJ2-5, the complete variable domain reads GAGVSQTPSNKVTEKGKYVELRCDPISGHTALYWYRQSLGQGPEFLIYFQGTGAADDSGLPNDRFFAVRPEGSVSTLKIQRTERGDSAVYLCASSFDGGVGETQYFGPGTRLLVL.

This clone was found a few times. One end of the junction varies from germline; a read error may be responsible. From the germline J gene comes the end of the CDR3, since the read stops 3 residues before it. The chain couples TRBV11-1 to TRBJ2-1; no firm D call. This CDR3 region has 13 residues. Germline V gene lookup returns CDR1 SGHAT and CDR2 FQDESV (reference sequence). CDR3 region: CASSSPTYSEQFF. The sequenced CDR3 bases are TGTGCCAGCAGCTCCCCCACCTACAGTGAG.

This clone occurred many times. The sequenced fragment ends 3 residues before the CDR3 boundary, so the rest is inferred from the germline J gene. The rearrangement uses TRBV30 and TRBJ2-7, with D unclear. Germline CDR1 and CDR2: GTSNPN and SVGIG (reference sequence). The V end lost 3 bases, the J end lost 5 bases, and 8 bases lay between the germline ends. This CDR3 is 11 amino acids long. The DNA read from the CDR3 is TGTGCCTGGAGACAGATCGACGAG. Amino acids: CAWRQIDE. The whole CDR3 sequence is CAWRQIDEQYF.

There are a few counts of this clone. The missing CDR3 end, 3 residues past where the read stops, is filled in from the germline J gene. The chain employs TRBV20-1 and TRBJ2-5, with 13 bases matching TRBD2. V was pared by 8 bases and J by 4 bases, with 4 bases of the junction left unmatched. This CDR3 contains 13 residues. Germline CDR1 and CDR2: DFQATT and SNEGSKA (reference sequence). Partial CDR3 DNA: TGCAGTATGGGGACTAGCGGGGCAGAGACC. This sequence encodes CSMGTSGAET. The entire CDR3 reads CSMGTSGAETQYF.

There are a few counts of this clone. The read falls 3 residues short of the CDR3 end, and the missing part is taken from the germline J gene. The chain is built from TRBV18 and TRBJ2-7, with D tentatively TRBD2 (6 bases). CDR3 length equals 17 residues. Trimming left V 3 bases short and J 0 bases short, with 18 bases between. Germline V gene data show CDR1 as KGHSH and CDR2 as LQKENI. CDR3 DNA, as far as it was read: TGTGCCAGCTCACCGACTTCTAGTTCGGGGGACTCCTACGAG. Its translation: CASSPTSSSGDSYE. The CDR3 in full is CASSPTSSSGDSYEQYF.

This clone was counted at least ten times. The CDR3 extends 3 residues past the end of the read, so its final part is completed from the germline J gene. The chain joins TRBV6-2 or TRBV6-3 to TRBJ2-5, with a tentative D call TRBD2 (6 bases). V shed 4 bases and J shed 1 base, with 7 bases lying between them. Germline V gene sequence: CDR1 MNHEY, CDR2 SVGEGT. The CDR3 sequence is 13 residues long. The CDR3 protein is CASSFSGQETQYF. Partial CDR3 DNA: TGTGCCAGCAGTTTTAGCGGCCAAGAGACC.

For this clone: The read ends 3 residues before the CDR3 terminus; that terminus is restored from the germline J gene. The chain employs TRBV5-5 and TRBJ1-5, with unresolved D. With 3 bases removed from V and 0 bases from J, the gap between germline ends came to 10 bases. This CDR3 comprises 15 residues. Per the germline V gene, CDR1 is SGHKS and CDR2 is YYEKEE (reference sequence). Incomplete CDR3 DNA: TGTGCCAGCAGCTCGAACAGAGATAGCAATCAGCCC. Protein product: CASSSNRDSNQP. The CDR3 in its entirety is CASSSNRDSNQPQHF.

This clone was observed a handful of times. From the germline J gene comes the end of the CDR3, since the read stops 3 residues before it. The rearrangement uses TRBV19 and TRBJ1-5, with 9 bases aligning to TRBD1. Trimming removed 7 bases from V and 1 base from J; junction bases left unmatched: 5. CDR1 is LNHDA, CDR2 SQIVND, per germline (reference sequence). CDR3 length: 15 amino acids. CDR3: CASKPGQGSNQPQHF. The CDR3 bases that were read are TGTGCCAGTAAACCGGGACAGGGAAGCAATCAGCCC.